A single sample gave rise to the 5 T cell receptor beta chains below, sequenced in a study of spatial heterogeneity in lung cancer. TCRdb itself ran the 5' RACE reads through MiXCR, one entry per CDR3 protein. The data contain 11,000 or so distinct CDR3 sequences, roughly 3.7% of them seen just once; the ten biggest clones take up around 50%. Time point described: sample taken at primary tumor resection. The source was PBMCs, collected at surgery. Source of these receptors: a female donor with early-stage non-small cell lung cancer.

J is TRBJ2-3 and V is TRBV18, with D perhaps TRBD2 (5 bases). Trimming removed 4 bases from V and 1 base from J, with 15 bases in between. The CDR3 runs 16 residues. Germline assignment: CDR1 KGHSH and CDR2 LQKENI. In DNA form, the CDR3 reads TGTGCCAGCTCACGAGAAAACGGGCGGGGCACAGATACGCAGTATTTT. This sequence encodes CASSRENGRGTDTQYF.

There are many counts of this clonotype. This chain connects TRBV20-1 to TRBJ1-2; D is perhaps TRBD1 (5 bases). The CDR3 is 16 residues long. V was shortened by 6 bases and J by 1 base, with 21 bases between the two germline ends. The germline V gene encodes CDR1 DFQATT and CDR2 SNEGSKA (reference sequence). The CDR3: CSAPTQRAGDNYGYTF. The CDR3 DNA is TGCAGTGCCCCCACCCAGAGGGCGGGGGATAACTATGGCTACACCTTC.

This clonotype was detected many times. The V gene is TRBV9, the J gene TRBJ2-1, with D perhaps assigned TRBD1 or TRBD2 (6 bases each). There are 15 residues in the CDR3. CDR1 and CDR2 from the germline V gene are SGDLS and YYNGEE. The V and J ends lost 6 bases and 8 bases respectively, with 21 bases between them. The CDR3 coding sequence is TGTGCCAGCACCCCAGGGGTGACTAGGGTCGATGAGCAGTTCTTC. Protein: CASTPGVTRVDEQFF.

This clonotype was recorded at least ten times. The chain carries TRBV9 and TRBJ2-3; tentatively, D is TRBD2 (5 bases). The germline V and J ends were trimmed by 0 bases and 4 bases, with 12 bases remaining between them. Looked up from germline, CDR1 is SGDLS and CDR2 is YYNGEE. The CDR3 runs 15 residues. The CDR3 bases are TGTGCCAGCAGCGTAGGTCCGGCGGGCGCAGATACGCAGTATTTT. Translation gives CASSVGPAGADTQYF.

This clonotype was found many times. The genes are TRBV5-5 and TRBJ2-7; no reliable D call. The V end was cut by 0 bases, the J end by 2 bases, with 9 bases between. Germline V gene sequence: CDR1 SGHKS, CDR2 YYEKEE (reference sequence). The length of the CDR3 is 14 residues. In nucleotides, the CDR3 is TGTGCCAGCAGCTTGGCGGCAGTACCCTACGAGCAGTACTTC. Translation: CASSLAAVPYEQYF.